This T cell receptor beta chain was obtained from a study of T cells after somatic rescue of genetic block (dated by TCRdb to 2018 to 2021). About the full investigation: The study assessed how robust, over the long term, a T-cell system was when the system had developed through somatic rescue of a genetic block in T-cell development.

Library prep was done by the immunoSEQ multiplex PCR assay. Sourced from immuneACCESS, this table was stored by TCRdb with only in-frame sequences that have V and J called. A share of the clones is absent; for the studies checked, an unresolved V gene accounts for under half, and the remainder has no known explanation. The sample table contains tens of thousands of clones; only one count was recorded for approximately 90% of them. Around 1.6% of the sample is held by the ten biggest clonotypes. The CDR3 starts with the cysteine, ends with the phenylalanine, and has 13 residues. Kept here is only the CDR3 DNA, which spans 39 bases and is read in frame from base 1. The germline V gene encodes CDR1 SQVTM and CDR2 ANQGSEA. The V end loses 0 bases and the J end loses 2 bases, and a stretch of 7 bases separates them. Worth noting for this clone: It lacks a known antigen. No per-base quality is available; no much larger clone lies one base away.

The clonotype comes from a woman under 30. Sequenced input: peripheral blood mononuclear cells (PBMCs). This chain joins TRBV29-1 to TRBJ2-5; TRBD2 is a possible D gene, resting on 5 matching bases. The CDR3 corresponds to CSVEDGLQETQYF. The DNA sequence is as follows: TGCAGCGTTGAAGATGGACTGCAAGAGACCCAGTACTTC.